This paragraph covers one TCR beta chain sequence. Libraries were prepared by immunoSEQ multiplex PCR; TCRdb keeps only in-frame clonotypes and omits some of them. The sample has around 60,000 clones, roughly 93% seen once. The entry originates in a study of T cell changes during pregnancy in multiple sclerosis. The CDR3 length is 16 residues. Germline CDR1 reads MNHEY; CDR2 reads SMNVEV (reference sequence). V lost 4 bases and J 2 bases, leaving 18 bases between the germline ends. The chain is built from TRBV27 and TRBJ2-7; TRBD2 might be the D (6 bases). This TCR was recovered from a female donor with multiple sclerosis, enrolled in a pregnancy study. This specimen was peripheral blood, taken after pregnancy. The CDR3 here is CASSSMRTTSTYEQYF. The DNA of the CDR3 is TGTGCCAGCAGTTCAATGCGGACTACCTCTACCTACGAGCAGTACTTC.